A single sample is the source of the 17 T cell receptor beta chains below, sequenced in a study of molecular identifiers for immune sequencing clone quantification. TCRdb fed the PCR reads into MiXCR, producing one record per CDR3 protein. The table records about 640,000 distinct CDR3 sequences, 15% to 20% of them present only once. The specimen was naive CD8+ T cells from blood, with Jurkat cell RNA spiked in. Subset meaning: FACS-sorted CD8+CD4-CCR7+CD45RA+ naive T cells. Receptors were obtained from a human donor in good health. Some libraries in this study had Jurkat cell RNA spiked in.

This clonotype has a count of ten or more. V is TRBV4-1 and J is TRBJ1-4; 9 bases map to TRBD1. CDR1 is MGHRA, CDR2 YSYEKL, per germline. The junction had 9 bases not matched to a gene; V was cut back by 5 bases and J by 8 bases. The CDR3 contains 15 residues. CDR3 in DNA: TGCGCCAGCAGCGGGCCCGGACAGGGGTACGAAAAACTGTTTTTT. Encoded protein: CASSGPGQGYEKLFF.

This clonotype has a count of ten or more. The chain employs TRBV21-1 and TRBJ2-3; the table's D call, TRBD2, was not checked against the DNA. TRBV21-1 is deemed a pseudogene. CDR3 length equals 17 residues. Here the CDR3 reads CASSTRTSGVSTDTQYF. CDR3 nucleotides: TGTGCCAGCAGCACCCGGACTAGCGGGGTTAGCACAGATACGCAGTATTTT.

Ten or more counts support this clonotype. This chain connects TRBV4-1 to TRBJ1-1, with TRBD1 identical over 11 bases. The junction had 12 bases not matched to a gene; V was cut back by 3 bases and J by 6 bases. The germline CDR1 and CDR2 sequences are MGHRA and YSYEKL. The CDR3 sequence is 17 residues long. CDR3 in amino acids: CASSQTKGTGGFAEAFF. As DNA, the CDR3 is TGCGCCAGCAGCCAGACTAAAGGGACAGGGGGTTTCGCTGAAGCTTTCTTT.

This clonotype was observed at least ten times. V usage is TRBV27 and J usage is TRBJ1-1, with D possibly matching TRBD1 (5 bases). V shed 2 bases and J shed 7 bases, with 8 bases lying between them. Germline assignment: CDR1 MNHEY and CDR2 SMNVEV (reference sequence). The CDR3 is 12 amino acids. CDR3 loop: CASSLRQGEAFF. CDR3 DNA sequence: TGTGCCAGCAGTTTAAGGCAGGGTGAAGCTTTCTTT.

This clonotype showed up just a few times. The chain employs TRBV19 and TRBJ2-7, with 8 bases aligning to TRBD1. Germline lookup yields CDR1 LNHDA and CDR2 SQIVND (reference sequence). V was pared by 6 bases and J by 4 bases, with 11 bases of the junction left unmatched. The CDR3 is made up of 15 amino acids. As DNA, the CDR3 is TGTGCCAGTAGGTGGAGTGCGGACAGGGTGTACGAGCAGTACTTC. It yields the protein CASRWSADRVYEQYF.

The CDR3 DNA reads as TGTGCCAGCAGTTTAGTAGGAGTCATGAACACTGAAGCTTTCTTT. This sequence encodes CASSLVGVMNTEAFF. The genes are TRBV12-3 or TRBV12-4 and TRBJ1-1; no clear D. Deletions cut 1 base from V and 0 bases from J, with 9 bases between. This CDR3 is 15 amino acids long.

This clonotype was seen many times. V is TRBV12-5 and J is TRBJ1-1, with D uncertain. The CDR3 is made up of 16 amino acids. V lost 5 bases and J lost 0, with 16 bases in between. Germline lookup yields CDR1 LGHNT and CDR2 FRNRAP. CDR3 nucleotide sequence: TGTGCTAGTGGTCTATTTGTCGGGATGATGAACACTGAAGCTTTCTTT. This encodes CASGLFVGMMNTEAFF.

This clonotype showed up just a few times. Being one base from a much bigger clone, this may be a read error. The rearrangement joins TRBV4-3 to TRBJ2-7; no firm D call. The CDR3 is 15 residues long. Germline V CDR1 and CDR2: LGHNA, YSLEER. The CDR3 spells CAGSQERWQSYEQYF. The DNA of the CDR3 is TGCGCCGGCAGCCAAGAACGGTGGCAGTCCTACGAGCAGTACTTC.

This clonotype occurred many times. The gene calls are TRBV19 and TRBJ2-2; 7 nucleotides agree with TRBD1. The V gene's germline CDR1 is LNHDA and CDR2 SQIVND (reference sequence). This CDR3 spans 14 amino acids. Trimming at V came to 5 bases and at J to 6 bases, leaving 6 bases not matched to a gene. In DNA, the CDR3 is TGTGCCAGTAGTCCCCAGGGGGTCGCCGGGGAGCTGTTTTTT. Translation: CASSPQGVAGELFF. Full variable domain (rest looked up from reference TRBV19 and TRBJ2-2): DGGITQSPKYLFRKEGQNVTLSCEQNLNHDAMYWYRQDPGQGLRLIYYSQIVNDFQKGDIAEGYSVSREKKESFPLTVTSAQKNPTAFYLCASSPQGVAGELFFGEGSRLTVL.

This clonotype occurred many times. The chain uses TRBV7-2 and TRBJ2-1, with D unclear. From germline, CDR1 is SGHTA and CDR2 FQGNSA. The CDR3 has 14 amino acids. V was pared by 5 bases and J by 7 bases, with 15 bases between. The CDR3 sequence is CASSTQTGPNEQFF. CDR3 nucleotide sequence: TGTGCCAGCAGCACGCAGACTGGACCGAATGAGCAGTTCTTC.

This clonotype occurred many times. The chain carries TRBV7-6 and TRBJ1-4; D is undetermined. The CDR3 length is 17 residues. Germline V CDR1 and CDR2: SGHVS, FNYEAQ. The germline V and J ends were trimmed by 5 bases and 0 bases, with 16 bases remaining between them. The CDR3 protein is CASSLLRASTTNEKLFF. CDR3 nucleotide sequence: TGTGCCAGCAGCCTCCTGAGGGCCTCTACAACTAATGAAAAACTGTTTTTT.

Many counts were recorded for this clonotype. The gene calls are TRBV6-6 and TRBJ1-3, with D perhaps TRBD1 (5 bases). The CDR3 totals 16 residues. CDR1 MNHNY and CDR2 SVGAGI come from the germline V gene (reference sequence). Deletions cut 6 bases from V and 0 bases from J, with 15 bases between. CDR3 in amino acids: CASSSPHRISGNTIYF. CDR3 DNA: TGTGCCAGCAGCTCCCCCCACAGGATCTCTGGAAACACCATATATTTT.

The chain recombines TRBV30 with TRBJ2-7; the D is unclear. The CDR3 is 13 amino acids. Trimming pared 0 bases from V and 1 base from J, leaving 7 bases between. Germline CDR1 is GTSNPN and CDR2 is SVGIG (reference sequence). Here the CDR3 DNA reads TGTGCCTGGAGTGTTTTTTCGTCCTACGAGCAGTACTTC. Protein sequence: CAWSVFSSYEQYF.

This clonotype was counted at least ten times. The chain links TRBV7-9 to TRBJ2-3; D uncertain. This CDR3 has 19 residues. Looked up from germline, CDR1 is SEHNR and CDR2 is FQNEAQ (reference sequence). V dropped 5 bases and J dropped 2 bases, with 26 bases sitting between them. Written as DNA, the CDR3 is TGTGCCAGCAGCATTACCATAATACAAGAGAATGAAGCCACAGATACGCAGTATTTT. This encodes CASSITIIQENEATDTQYF.

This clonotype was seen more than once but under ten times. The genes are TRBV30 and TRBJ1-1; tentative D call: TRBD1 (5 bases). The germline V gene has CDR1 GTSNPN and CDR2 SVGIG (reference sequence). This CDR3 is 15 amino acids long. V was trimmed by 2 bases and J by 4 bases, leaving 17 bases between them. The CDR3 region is CAWSYSGQPLTEAFF. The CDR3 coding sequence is TGTGCCTGGAGTTACTCCGGACAACCCCTCACTGAAGCTTTCTTT.

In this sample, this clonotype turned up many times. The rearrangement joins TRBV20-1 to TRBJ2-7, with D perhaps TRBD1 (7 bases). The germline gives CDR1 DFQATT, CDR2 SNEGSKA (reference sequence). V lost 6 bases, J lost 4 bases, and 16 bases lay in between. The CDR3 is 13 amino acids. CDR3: CSAHTGEEYEQYF. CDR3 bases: TGCAGTGCACATACAGGGGAGGAGTACGAGCAGTACTTC.

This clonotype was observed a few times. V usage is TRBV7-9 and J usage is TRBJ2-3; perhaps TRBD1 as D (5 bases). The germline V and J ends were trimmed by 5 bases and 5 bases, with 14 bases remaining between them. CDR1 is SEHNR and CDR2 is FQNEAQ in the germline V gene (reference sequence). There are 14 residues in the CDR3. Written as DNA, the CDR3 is TGTGCCAGCAGCCCAGTGGGGCCGGGAGATACGCAGTATTTT. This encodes CASSPVGPGDTQYF.